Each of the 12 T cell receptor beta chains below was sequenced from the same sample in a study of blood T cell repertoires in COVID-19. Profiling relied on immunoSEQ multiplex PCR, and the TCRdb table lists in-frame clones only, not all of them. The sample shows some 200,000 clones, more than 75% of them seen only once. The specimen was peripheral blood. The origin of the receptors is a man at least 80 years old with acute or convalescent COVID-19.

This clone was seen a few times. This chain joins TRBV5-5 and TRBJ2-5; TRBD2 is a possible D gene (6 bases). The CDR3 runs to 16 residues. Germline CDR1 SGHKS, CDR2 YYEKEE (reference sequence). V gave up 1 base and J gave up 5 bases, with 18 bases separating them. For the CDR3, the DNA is TGTGCCAGCAGCTTGACGGGGGTGGGCATCGGGGAGACCCAGTACTTC. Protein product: CASSLTGVGIGETQYF.

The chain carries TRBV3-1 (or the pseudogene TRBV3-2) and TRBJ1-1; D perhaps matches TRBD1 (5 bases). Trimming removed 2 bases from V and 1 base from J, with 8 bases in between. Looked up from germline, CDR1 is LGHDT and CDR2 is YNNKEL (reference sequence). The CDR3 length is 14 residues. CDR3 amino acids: CASSQPQGNTEAFF. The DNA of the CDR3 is TGTGCCAGCAGCCAACCCCAGGGGAACACTGAAGCTTTCTTT.

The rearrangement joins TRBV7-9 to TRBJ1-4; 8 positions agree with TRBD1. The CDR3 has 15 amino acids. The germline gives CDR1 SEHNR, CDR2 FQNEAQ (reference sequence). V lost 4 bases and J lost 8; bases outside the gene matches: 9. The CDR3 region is CASSSTGGRREKLFF. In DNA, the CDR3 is TGTGCCAGCAGCTCCACAGGGGGAAGAAGAGAAAAACTGTTTTTT. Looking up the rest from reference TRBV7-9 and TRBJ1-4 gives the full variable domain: DTGVSQNPRHKITKRGQNVTFRCDPISEHNRLYWYRQTLGQGPEFLTYFQNEAQLEKSRLLSDRFSAERPKGSFSTLEIQRTEQGDSAMYLCASSSTGGRREKLFFGSGTQLSVL.

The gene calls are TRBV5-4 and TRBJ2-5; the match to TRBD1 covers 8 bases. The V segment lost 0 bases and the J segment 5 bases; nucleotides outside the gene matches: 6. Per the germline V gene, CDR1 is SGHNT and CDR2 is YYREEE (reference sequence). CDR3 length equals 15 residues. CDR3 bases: TGTGCCAGCAGCTTGGTCCAGGGGGCTTGGGAGACCCAGTACTTC. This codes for CASSLVQGAWETQYF.

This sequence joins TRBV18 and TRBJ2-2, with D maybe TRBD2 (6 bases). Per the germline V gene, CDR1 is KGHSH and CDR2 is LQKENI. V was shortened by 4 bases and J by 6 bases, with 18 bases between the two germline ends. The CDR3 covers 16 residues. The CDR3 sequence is CASSLPLPTGAGELFF. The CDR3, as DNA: TGTGCCAGCTCACTACCCCTCCCTACGGGAGCCGGGGAGCTGTTTTTT.

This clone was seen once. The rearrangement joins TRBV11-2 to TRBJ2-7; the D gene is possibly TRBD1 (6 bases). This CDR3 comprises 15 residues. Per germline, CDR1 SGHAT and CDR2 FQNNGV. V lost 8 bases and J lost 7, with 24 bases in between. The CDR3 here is CASGYPGHLTGEQYF. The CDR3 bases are TGTGCCAGCGGGTATCCGGGACACCTGACGGGTGAGCAGTACTTC.

Here the CDR3 DNA reads TGTGCCAGCTCACCAAGTTGGGGGGGACGTAATTCACCCCTCCACTTT. It specifies CASSPSWGGRNSPLHF. V is TRBV18 and J is TRBJ1-6; TRBD1 is a possible D gene (5 bases). Germline V gene data show CDR1 as KGHSH and CDR2 as LQKENI. With 2 bases removed from V and 6 bases from J, the gap between germline ends came to 14 bases. The CDR3 contains 16 residues.

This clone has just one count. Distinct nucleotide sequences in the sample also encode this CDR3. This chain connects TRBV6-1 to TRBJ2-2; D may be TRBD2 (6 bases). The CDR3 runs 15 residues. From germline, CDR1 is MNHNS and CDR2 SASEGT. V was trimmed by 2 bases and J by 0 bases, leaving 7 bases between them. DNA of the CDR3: TGTGCCAGCAGTGAATTAGCGGCGAACACCGGGGAGCTGTTTTTT. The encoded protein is CASSELAANTGELFF.

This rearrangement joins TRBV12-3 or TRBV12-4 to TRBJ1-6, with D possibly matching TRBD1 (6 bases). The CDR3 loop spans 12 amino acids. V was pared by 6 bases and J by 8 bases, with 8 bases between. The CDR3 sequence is CASRQGDSPLHF. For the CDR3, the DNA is TGTGCCAGCAGACAGGGTGATTCACCCCTCCACTTT.

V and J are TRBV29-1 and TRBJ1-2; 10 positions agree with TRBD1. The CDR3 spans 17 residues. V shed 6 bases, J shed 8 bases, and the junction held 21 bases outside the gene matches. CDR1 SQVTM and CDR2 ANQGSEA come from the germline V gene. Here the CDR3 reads CSVPPRSGTGVSNGYTF. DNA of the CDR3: TGCAGCGTCCCCCCCCGGTCCGGGACAGGGGTGTCTAACGGCTACACCTTC.

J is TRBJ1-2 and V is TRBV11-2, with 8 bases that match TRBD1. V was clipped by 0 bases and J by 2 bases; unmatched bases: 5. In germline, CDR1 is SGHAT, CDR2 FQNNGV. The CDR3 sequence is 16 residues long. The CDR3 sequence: CASSLDGTGRNYGYTF. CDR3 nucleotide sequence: TGTGCCAGCAGCTTAGATGGGACAGGACGGAACTATGGCTACACCTTC.

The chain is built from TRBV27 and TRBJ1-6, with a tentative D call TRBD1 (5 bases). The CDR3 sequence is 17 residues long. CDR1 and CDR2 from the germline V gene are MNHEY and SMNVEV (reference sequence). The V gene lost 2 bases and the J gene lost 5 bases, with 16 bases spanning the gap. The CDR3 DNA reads TGTGCCAGCAGTTTACAGGGCGCAATGCCCAATAATTCACCCCTCCACTTT. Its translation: CASSLQGAMPNNSPLHF.